These 24 T cell receptor beta chains share one sample of origin, sequenced in a study of somatic mutations in cytotoxic T cells in rheumatoid arthritis. Assay: immunoSEQ multiplex PCR; the TCRdb copy retains only in-frame clones and omits some. The sample yields roughly 20,000 clones, around four fifths seen once. Sequenced sample: CD8+ T cells sorted from blood. The source of these receptors is an adult with rheumatoid arthritis.

The J gene is TRBJ2-1, the V gene TRBV2; D may be TRBD1 or TRBD2 (6 bases each). In germline, CDR1 is SNHLY, CDR2 FYNNEI. This CDR3 is built from 14 residues. The V and J ends lost 7 bases and 7 bases respectively, with 17 bases between them. The CDR3 sequence is CASIGGGAGNEQFF. The CDR3 DNA is TGTGCCAGCATTGGAGGGGGAGCGGGTAATGAGCAGTTCTTC.

The CDR3 DNA reads as TGTGCCAGCAGCCAAGATCCGGGCTCCTATCTACACGAGCAGTACTTC. It yields the protein CASSQDPGSYLHEQYF. The chain couples TRBV4-2 to TRBJ2-7, with unresolved D. The CDR3 is made up of 16 amino acids. Germline-derived CDR1 and CDR2 are LGHNA and YNFKEQ. Trimming pared 0 bases from V and 5 bases from J, leaving 17 bases between.

The rearrangement joins TRBV19 to TRBJ1-1; D is possibly TRBD1 (6 bases). CDR1 is LNHDA and CDR2 is SQIVND in the germline V gene (reference sequence). V was cut by 3 bases and J by 4 bases, with 12 bases left in between. The CDR3 has 14 amino acids. The CDR3 DNA reads as TGTGCCAGTAGTATGATAGGGGGAGGCACTGAAGCTTTCTTT. Encoded protein: CASSMIGGGTEAFF.

The chain uses TRBV4-1 and TRBJ2-1; TRBD2 aligns across 15 bases. Looked up from germline, CDR1 is MGHRA and CDR2 is YSYEKL. V gave up 4 bases and J gave up 2 bases; unmatched junction bases: 12. The CDR3 extends over 20 amino acids. The CDR3 sequence is CASSPEGLAGGIGTYNEQFF. The CDR3 DNA reads TGCGCCAGCAGCCCAGAGGGACTAGCGGGGGGCATAGGAACCTACAATGAGCAGTTCTTC.

The rearrangement uses TRBV7-9 and TRBJ2-1; 13 positions agree with TRBD2. Germline-derived CDR1 and CDR2 are SEHNR and FQNEAQ (reference sequence). V lost 3 bases, J lost 15 bases, and 2 bases stayed unmatched. CDR3 length: 12 residues. CDR3 in amino acids: CASSFRTSGRFF. The CDR3 DNA sequence: TGTGCCAGCAGCTTCCGGACTAGCGGGAGGTTCTTC.

The V call is TRBV7-9, the J call TRBJ1-1; D not certain. CDR3 size: 17 residues. V gave up 3 bases and J gave up 1 base, with 18 bases separating them. Germline assignment: CDR1 SEHNR and CDR2 FQNEAQ (reference sequence). The CDR3 loop reads CASSFHYSPERNTEAFF. In DNA, the CDR3 is TGTGCCAGCAGCTTTCACTATTCACCTGAGAGGAACACTGAAGCTTTCTTT.

The rearrangement joins TRBV2 to TRBJ1-5; D call uncertain. The germline CDR1 and CDR2 sequences are SNHLY and FYNNEI. V was trimmed by 3 bases and J by 7 bases, leaving 10 bases between them. This CDR3 is built from 13 residues. CDR3 residues: CASSENGGQPQHF. For the CDR3, the DNA is TGTGCCAGCAGTGAGAATGGTGGACAGCCCCAGCATTTT. Looking up the rest from reference TRBV2 and TRBJ1-5 gives the full variable domain: EPEVTQTPSHQVTQMGQEVILRCVPISNHLYFYWYRQILGQKVEFLVSFYNNEISEKSEIFDDQFSVERPDGSNFTLKIRSTKLEDSAMYFCASSENGGQPQHFGDGTRLSIL.

This chain connects TRBV2 to TRBJ1-2; the D gene is possibly TRBD1 (5 bases). V was cut by 6 bases and J by 8 bases, with 10 bases left in between. From germline, CDR1 is SNHLY and CDR2 FYNNEI. The CDR3 contains 11 residues. Here the CDR3 reads CASRPGLGYTF. CDR3 in DNA: TGTGCCAGCAGGCCAGGGTTGGGCTACACCTTC.

The chain couples TRBV4-3 to TRBJ2-3; D not resolved. The CDR3 contains 15 residues. V was shortened by 1 base and J by 4 bases, with 12 bases between the two germline ends. The germline CDR1 and CDR2 sequences are LGHNA and YSLEER. The CDR3 bases are TGCGCCAGCAGCCAAGGCCGCCATAGTGCAGATACGCAGTATTTT. Translating it yields CASSQGRHSADTQYF.

The chain is built from TRBV28 and TRBJ2-7, with D unresolved. Trimming stripped 2 bases from V and 7 bases from J, with 6 bases between. CDR1 is MDHEN, CDR2 SYDVKM, per germline. CDR3 length equals 11 residues. CDR3 DNA: TGTGCCAGCAGTTTAGGGTCGGAGCAGTACTTC. Protein sequence: CASSLGSEQYF.

The chain couples TRBV7-9 to TRBJ1-6; 10 bases map to TRBD1. Germline CDR1 reads SEHNR; CDR2 reads FQNEAQ (reference sequence). Losses at the gene ends were 8 bases for V and 7 bases for J; bases not matched to a gene: 17. This CDR3 has 18 amino acids. The DNA for the CDR3 is TGTGCCAGCCACGTAGTGCTTGGGGACAGGGGTCAAAATTCACCCCTCCACTTT. It yields the protein CASHVVLGDRGQNSPLHF.

The chain employs TRBV25-1 and TRBJ1-2; 9 positions match TRBD1. The V and J ends lost 0 bases and 6 bases, in that order; junction bases with no gene match: 5. The V gene's germline CDR1 is MGHDK and CDR2 SYGVNS. The CDR3 totals 15 residues. CDR3 residues: CASSEYLGTGNGYTF. The CDR3 DNA reads as TGTGCCAGCAGTGAATACCTGGGGACAGGGAATGGCTACACCTTC.

The CDR3 region has the DNA TGCGCCAGCAGCGTCCCTAGCGGGAGGGCCACCGGTTCCTACAATGAGCAGTTCTTC. The encoded protein is CASSVPSGRATGSYNEQFF. This chain connects TRBV5-1 to TRBJ2-1; TRBD2 matches 12 bases. Germline-derived CDR1 and CDR2 are SGHRS and YFSETQ. The trim removed 4 bases at V and 1 base at J, leaving 12 bases unmatched. The CDR3 contains 19 residues.

The V call is TRBV2, the J call TRBJ2-2; D gene uncertain. V lost 2 bases, J lost 7 bases, and 11 bases lay in between. Germline values: CDR1 SNHLY, CDR2 FYNNEI. CDR3 length: 14 residues. The CDR3 reads CASSEPPGFGELFF. The CDR3 DNA reads as TGTGCCAGCAGTGAACCCCCTGGGTTCGGGGAGCTGTTTTTT.

The chain combines TRBV10-3 with TRBJ2-7; 11 bases align to TRBD2. Germline trimming cut 8 bases from V and 0 bases from J; bases unmatched to any gene: 12. CDR1 and CDR2 from the germline V gene are ENHRY and SYGVKD. The CDR3 extends over 17 amino acids. The DNA for the CDR3 is TGTGCCATCGGAGGGCCGGGACTAGCGGATCGCTCCTACGAGCAGTACTTC. It codes for CAIGGPGLADRSYEQYF.

The V gene is TRBV19, the J gene TRBJ2-1, with TRBD1 as a possible D gene (5 bases). CDR1 is LNHDA, CDR2 SQIVND, per germline (reference sequence). The V end lost 7 bases, the J end lost 4 bases, and 14 bases lay between the germline ends. The CDR3 contains 14 residues. The CDR3 DNA is TGTGCCAGTACTGACAGCGAACCTTACAATGAGCAGTTCTTC. It specifies CASTDSEPYNEQFF.

V gene TRBV9 combines with J gene TRBJ2-1; a weak D match, TRBD2 (6 bases). From germline, CDR1 is SGDLS and CDR2 YYNGEE. The CDR3 totals 12 residues. The V end was cut by 3 bases, the J end by 6 bases, with 7 bases between. CDR3 bases: TGTGCCAGCAGCGGGACTACCAATGAGCAGTTCTTC. Protein: CASSGTTNEQFF.

This rearrangement joins TRBV15 to TRBJ1-5; no firm D call. The CDR3 has 14 residues. The ends were cut back, 4 bases at V and 2 bases at J, with 9 bases in the middle. Germline V gene data show CDR1 as LNHNV and CDR2 as YYDKDF (reference sequence). The CDR3 nucleotides read TGTGCCACCAGCATATATAGGGGCAATCAGCCCCAGCATTTT. It is translated as CATSIYRGNQPQHF.

The chain links TRBV6-4 to TRBJ2-1, with no clear D. Trimming removed 0 bases from V and 5 bases from J, with 5 bases in between. Per germline, CDR1 MRHNA and CDR2 SNTAGT. The CDR3 covers 13 residues. The CDR3 bases are TGTGCCAGCAGTGACTCAGGGCACAATGAGCAGTTCTTC. Its protein is CASSDSGHNEQFF.

The chain is built from TRBV27 and TRBJ2-3, with 14 bases identical to TRBD2. This CDR3 has 15 residues. V was pared by 7 bases and J by 4 bases, with 4 bases of the junction left unmatched. Germline CDR1 reads MNHEY; CDR2 reads SMNVEV (reference sequence). CDR3 sequence (DNA): TGTGCCAGCAAACAGACTAGCGGGGGGGCAGATACGCAGTATTTT. Translated, it gives CASKQTSGGADTQYF.

This clone was counted a single time. J is TRBJ1-2 and V is TRBV9, with TRBD1 matching 7 bases. CDR3 length: 15 residues. The ends lost 4 bases at V and 0 bases at J; junction bases unmatched: 6. Germline V lookup: CDR1 SGDLS, CDR2 YYNGEE. This CDR3 reads CASSPGTASNYGYTF. CDR3 in DNA: TGTGCCAGCAGCCCCGGGACAGCATCTAACTATGGCTACACCTTC.

The V gene is TRBV10-3, the J gene TRBJ2-5; either TRBD1 or TRBD2 may fit D (6 bases each). This CDR3 region has 15 residues. CDR1 is ENHRY, CDR2 SYGVKD, per germline. V shed 7 bases and J shed 4 bases, with 19 bases lying between them. CDR3 coding DNA: TGTGCCATCAATAGGGGGGAGATGGGGGTAGAGACCCAGTACTTC. Its protein product is CAINRGEMGVETQYF.

This clone was picked up a small number of times. The rearrangement uses TRBV7-9 and TRBJ2-7; the D is unclear. CDR3 size: 13 residues. CDR1 and CDR2 (germline): SEHNR, FQNEAQ (reference sequence). V lost 4 bases and J 2 bases, leaving 9 bases between the germline ends. The CDR3 DNA sequence: TGTGCCAGCAGCTCGGCAGGCCCCTACGAGCAGTACGTC. It is translated as CASSSAGPYEQYV.

The chain carries TRBV28 and TRBJ2-2, with TRBD1 matching over 8 bases. The trim removed 7 bases at V and 4 bases at J, leaving 20 bases unmatched. The CDR3 is 19 residues long. In germline, CDR1 is MDHEN, CDR2 SYDVKM. The CDR3 sequence: CASISYLNPGQEATGELFF. The CDR3 nucleotides read TGTGCCAGCATCTCTTATCTCAATCCGGGACAGGAGGCCACCGGGGAGCTGTTTTTT.